This T cell receptor beta chain was sequenced in a study of T-cell reconstitution after alpha-beta-depleted transplantation in children. General observations from the study: Some patients' high day-60 TCRbeta diversity was traced to surviving recipient T cells and thymic progenitors.

Unique molecular identifiers featured in how the TCRbeta library was prepared. TCRdb redid the calling of the PCR reads with MiXCR, one entry per CDR3 protein. The table records roughly 66,000 distinct CDR3 sequences, 4.9% of them present only once. Germline assignment: CDR1 MNHEY and CDR2 SMNVEV (reference sequence). The CDR3 spans 16 residues. After removal of 3 bases from V and 1 base from J, the junction contained 4 bases not matched to a gene. This clonotype was seen many times. Its antigen is still unknown. This TCR was recovered from a boy under two years old who had a stem cell transplant for acute myeloid leukemia, so the T cells may come from the graft donor. The sample was PBMCs, mostly from graft donor cells, taken 180 days after TCRalphabeta/CD19-depleted stem cell transplant. The V call is TRBV27, the J call TRBJ2-2; 8 positions match TRBD1. The CDR3 DNA sequence: TGTGCCAGCAGTTTGGGGACAGGCTTGAACACCGGGGAGCTGTTTTTT. This translates into CASSLGTGLNTGELFF.